The 18 T cell receptor beta chains in this list originate from one sample, sequenced in a study of shared T cell receptors in the human thymus. Measured with immunoSEQ multiplex PCR; TCRdb has only the in-frame clones, and not every one. The data contain under 850,000 clones, over 75% of them seen just once; the ten biggest clones take up 0.0095% to 0.012%. The same data also went into a second study, on human thymus T cells.

Input material: thymocytes. The receptors originated from a boy younger than two with a congenital heart defect.

The V gene is TRBV1, the J gene TRBJ2-7; the table's D gene call, TRBD2, was not cross checked with the DNA. TRBV1 is annotated as a pseudogene. The CDR3 loop spans 15 amino acids. CDR3 in DNA: TGCACCAGCAGCCTTAGGGACTCCCATTGCAACGAGCAGTACTTC. It is translated as CTSSLRDSHCNEQYF.

This clone was observed a handful of times. A read error may account for a junction end that differs from germline. The rearrangement links TRBV6-6 to TRBJ2-7, with 9 bases fitting TRBD2. The CDR3 contains 15 residues. The germline V gene has CDR1 MNHNY and CDR2 SVGAGI (reference sequence). The CDR3 reads CASSYPGLACAEQCF. DNA of the CDR3: TGTGCCAGCAGTTACCCGGGACTAGCTTGTGCCGAGCAGTGCTTC.

The chain is built from TRBV5-6 and TRBJ1-2; 7 positions agree with TRBD1. The germline gives CDR1 SGHDT, CDR2 YYEEEE. The CDR3 totals 13 residues. V shed 3 bases and J 8 bases; nucleotides not matched to a gene: 7. Here the CDR3 reads CASSSQGLEGYTF. Here the CDR3 DNA reads TGTGCCAGCAGCTCACAGGGGCTAGAAGGCTACACCTTC.

The rearrangement links TRBV7-8 to TRBJ2-1; no firm D call. Germline-derived CDR1 and CDR2 are SGHVS and FQNEAQ. V lost 0 bases to trimming and J lost 7 bases, with 16 bases between them. CDR3 length: 16 amino acids. The CDR3 loop is CASSLATWSPGNEQFF. The CDR3 DNA sequence: TGTGCCAGCAGCTTAGCAACCTGGTCCCCCGGGAATGAGCAGTTCTTC.

This clone was detected a few times. V gene TRBV12-5 combines with J gene TRBJ1-3; TRBD1 aligns across 7 bases. CDR3 length: 16 amino acids. V shed 4 bases, J shed 3 bases, and the junction held 9 bases outside the gene matches. Germline values: CDR1 LGHNT, CDR2 FRNRAP. The CDR3 loop reads CASGYKTGDIGNTIYF. In DNA form, the CDR3 reads TGTGCTAGTGGTTACAAAACAGGGGACATTGGAAACACCATATATTTT.

V gene TRBV28 combines with J gene TRBJ2-7; 10 bases align to TRBD1. CDR3 length: 15 amino acids. Germline V gene data show CDR1 as MDHEN and CDR2 as SYDVKM. J was trimmed by 2 bases and V by 3 bases; bases with no gene match: 4. CDR3 protein: CASSFDRGRPYEQYF. The CDR3, as DNA: TGTGCCAGCAGTTTCGACAGGGGGCGTCCCTACGAGCAGTACTTC.

The chain links TRBV2 to TRBJ1-2; 7 bases fit TRBD1. Trimming cost V 6 bases and J 3 bases; bases outside gene matches: 10. The CDR3 has 15 residues. Germline loops: CDR1 SNHLY, CDR2 FYNNEI. The CDR3 nucleotides are TGTGCCAGCAGCCGCTCGGACAGGCAGGACTATGGCTACACCTTC. It translates to CASSRSDRQDYGYTF.

This chain joins TRBV27 and TRBJ2-5; TRBD1 agrees at 8 bases. The germline CDR1 and CDR2 sequences are MNHEY and SMNVEV (reference sequence). V shed 8 bases, J shed 4 bases, and the junction held 3 bases outside the gene matches. The CDR3 covers 12 residues. This CDR3 reads CASRQGRETQYF. In DNA form, the CDR3 reads TGTGCCAGCCGACAGGGGAGAGAGACCCAGTACTTC.

In its sample, this clone was seen a few times. This chain uses TRBV15 with TRBJ2-3; D possibly corresponds to TRBD1 (6 bases). CDR3 length equals 12 residues. Trimming took 5 bases from V and 6 from J, leaving 9 bases between them. Germline lookup yields CDR1 LNHNV and CDR2 YYDKDF (reference sequence). CDR3 DNA: TGTGCCACCAGCCCTGACAGGGATACGCAGTATTTT. Encoded protein: CATSPDRDTQYF.

The rearrangement joins TRBV5-4 to TRBJ2-7; tentatively, D is TRBD2 (5 bases). Germline CDR1 reads SGHNT; CDR2 reads YYREEE (reference sequence). This CDR3 spans 13 amino acids. V lost 0 bases and J lost 6, with 10 bases in between. The CDR3 region is CASSLGGTSEQYF. CDR3 nucleotide sequence: TGTGCCAGCAGCTTGGGAGGTACTAGCGAGCAGTACTTC.

This chain connects TRBV4-3 to TRBJ1-5; TRBD1 matches 9 bases. The CDR3 totals 15 residues. V gave up 4 bases and J gave up 2 bases; unmatched junction bases: 3. The germline V gene has CDR1 LGHNA and CDR2 YSLEER. The CDR3 protein is CASSLGQGRNQPQHF. The CDR3 nucleotides read TGCGCCAGCAGCCTAGGACAGGGGCGCAATCAGCCCCAGCATTTT.

The chain employs TRBV7-9 and TRBJ2-3; D unresolved. Trimming cost V 1 base and J 1 base, with 12 bases left between them. CDR3 length: 16 residues. CDR1 SEHNR and CDR2 FQNEAQ come from the germline V gene (reference sequence). This CDR3 is CASSLGLAHGTDTQYF. CDR3 nucleotide sequence: TGTGCCAGCAGCTTAGGGTTAGCTCACGGCACAGATACGCAGTATTTT.

This chain connects TRBV14 to TRBJ1-3, with TRBD1 matching 8 bases. The CDR3 sequence is 17 residues long. The ends lost 0 bases at V and 2 bases at J; junction bases unmatched: 6. Germline V gives CDR1 SGHDN, CDR2 FVKESK. The CDR3 sequence: CASSQDLGRGPGNTIYF. CDR3 in DNA: TGTGCCAGCAGCCAAGATTTGGGCAGGGGGCCTGGAAACACCATATATTTT.

This sequence joins TRBV5-6 and TRBJ2-7; 14 positions match TRBD2. Germline-derived CDR1 and CDR2 are SGHDT and YYEEEE. The V and J ends lost 4 bases and 0 bases, in that order; junction bases with no gene match: 6. This CDR3 has 17 residues. CDR3 sequence: CASSPGLAGDSSYEQYF. DNA of the CDR3: TGTGCCAGCAGCCCGGGACTAGCGGGGGATAGCTCCTACGAGCAGTACTTC.

The rearrangement links TRBV6-6 to TRBJ2-5, with 13 bases identical to TRBD2. Trimming removed 8 bases from V and 5 bases from J; junction bases left unmatched: 5. CDR3 length: 14 amino acids. The V gene's germline CDR1 is MNHNY and CDR2 SVGAGI (reference sequence). The CDR3 nucleotides read TGTGCCAGCCGGACTAGCGGGAGACAGGAGACCCAGTACTTC. Translating it yields CASRTSGRQETQYF.

The rearrangement uses TRBV5-6 and TRBJ2-1; 7 bases agree with TRBD2. This CDR3 contains 12 residues. Trimming removed 4 bases from V and 7 bases from J; junction bases left unmatched: 2. Germline CDR1 SGHDT, CDR2 YYEEEE. In DNA form, the CDR3 reads TGTGCCAGCAGCCGCGGGAGAAATGAGCAGTTCTTC. Translating it yields CASSRGRNEQFF.

V usage is TRBV25-1 and J usage is TRBJ1-2; the D gene is possibly TRBD1 (5 bases). The CDR3 totals 12 residues. Trimming shortened V by 3 bases and J by 6 bases, and 8 bases separated the two germline ends. Looked up from germline, CDR1 is MGHDK and CDR2 is SYGVNS. CDR3 loop: CASSEPGNGYTF. In DNA form, the CDR3 reads TGTGCCAGCAGTGAGCCAGGGAATGGCTACACCTTC.

The rearrangement uses TRBV10-1 and TRBJ2-1; weak D call: TRBD2 (5 bases). Germline V gives CDR1 WNHNN, CDR2 SYGVQD (reference sequence). The V end was cut by 2 bases, the J end by 10 bases, with 12 bases between. The CDR3 extends over 13 amino acids. In DNA, the CDR3 is TGCGCCAGCAGTGAGCTAGGAGGCCACGAGCAGTTCTTC. Translating it yields CASSELGGHEQFF.